The present T cell receptor (beta chain) was sequenced within a study of T cell repertoires in cytomegalovirus infection. This clonotype was observed many times. As yet, its antigen is unknown. Germline V CDR1 and CDR2: SGHVS, FQNEAQ. The CDR3 is made up of 11 amino acids. The germline V and J ends were trimmed by 5 bases and 11 bases, with 7 bases remaining between them. Each CDR3 protein gets one entry after TCRdb re-called the reads with MiXCR. The data contain under 130,000 distinct CDR3 sequences, roughly 39% of them singletons. V usage is TRBV7-8 and J usage is TRBJ1-6; no reliable D call. The receptor's source is a human donor in good health (CMV status not recorded). Some clones in this sample may be carry-over from other donors' samples. The sequencing used CD8+ T cells from cultured PBMCs, collected from culture after CMV antigen stimulation. The CDR3, as DNA: TGTGCCAGCAGCCATGATACACCCCTCCACTTT. It yields the protein CASSHDTPLHF.